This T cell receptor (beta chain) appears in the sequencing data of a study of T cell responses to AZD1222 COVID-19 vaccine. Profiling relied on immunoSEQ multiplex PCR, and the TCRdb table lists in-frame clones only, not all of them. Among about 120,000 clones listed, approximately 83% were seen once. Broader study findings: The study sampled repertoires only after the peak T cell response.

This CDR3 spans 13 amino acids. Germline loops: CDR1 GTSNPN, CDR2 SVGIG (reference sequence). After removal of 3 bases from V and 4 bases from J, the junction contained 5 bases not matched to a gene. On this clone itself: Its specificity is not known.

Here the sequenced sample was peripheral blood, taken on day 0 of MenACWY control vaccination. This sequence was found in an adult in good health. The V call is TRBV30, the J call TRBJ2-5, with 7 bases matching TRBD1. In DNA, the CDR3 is TGTGCCTGGAGCACCCAGGGGGTAGAGACCCAGTACTTC. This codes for CAWSTQGVETQYF.